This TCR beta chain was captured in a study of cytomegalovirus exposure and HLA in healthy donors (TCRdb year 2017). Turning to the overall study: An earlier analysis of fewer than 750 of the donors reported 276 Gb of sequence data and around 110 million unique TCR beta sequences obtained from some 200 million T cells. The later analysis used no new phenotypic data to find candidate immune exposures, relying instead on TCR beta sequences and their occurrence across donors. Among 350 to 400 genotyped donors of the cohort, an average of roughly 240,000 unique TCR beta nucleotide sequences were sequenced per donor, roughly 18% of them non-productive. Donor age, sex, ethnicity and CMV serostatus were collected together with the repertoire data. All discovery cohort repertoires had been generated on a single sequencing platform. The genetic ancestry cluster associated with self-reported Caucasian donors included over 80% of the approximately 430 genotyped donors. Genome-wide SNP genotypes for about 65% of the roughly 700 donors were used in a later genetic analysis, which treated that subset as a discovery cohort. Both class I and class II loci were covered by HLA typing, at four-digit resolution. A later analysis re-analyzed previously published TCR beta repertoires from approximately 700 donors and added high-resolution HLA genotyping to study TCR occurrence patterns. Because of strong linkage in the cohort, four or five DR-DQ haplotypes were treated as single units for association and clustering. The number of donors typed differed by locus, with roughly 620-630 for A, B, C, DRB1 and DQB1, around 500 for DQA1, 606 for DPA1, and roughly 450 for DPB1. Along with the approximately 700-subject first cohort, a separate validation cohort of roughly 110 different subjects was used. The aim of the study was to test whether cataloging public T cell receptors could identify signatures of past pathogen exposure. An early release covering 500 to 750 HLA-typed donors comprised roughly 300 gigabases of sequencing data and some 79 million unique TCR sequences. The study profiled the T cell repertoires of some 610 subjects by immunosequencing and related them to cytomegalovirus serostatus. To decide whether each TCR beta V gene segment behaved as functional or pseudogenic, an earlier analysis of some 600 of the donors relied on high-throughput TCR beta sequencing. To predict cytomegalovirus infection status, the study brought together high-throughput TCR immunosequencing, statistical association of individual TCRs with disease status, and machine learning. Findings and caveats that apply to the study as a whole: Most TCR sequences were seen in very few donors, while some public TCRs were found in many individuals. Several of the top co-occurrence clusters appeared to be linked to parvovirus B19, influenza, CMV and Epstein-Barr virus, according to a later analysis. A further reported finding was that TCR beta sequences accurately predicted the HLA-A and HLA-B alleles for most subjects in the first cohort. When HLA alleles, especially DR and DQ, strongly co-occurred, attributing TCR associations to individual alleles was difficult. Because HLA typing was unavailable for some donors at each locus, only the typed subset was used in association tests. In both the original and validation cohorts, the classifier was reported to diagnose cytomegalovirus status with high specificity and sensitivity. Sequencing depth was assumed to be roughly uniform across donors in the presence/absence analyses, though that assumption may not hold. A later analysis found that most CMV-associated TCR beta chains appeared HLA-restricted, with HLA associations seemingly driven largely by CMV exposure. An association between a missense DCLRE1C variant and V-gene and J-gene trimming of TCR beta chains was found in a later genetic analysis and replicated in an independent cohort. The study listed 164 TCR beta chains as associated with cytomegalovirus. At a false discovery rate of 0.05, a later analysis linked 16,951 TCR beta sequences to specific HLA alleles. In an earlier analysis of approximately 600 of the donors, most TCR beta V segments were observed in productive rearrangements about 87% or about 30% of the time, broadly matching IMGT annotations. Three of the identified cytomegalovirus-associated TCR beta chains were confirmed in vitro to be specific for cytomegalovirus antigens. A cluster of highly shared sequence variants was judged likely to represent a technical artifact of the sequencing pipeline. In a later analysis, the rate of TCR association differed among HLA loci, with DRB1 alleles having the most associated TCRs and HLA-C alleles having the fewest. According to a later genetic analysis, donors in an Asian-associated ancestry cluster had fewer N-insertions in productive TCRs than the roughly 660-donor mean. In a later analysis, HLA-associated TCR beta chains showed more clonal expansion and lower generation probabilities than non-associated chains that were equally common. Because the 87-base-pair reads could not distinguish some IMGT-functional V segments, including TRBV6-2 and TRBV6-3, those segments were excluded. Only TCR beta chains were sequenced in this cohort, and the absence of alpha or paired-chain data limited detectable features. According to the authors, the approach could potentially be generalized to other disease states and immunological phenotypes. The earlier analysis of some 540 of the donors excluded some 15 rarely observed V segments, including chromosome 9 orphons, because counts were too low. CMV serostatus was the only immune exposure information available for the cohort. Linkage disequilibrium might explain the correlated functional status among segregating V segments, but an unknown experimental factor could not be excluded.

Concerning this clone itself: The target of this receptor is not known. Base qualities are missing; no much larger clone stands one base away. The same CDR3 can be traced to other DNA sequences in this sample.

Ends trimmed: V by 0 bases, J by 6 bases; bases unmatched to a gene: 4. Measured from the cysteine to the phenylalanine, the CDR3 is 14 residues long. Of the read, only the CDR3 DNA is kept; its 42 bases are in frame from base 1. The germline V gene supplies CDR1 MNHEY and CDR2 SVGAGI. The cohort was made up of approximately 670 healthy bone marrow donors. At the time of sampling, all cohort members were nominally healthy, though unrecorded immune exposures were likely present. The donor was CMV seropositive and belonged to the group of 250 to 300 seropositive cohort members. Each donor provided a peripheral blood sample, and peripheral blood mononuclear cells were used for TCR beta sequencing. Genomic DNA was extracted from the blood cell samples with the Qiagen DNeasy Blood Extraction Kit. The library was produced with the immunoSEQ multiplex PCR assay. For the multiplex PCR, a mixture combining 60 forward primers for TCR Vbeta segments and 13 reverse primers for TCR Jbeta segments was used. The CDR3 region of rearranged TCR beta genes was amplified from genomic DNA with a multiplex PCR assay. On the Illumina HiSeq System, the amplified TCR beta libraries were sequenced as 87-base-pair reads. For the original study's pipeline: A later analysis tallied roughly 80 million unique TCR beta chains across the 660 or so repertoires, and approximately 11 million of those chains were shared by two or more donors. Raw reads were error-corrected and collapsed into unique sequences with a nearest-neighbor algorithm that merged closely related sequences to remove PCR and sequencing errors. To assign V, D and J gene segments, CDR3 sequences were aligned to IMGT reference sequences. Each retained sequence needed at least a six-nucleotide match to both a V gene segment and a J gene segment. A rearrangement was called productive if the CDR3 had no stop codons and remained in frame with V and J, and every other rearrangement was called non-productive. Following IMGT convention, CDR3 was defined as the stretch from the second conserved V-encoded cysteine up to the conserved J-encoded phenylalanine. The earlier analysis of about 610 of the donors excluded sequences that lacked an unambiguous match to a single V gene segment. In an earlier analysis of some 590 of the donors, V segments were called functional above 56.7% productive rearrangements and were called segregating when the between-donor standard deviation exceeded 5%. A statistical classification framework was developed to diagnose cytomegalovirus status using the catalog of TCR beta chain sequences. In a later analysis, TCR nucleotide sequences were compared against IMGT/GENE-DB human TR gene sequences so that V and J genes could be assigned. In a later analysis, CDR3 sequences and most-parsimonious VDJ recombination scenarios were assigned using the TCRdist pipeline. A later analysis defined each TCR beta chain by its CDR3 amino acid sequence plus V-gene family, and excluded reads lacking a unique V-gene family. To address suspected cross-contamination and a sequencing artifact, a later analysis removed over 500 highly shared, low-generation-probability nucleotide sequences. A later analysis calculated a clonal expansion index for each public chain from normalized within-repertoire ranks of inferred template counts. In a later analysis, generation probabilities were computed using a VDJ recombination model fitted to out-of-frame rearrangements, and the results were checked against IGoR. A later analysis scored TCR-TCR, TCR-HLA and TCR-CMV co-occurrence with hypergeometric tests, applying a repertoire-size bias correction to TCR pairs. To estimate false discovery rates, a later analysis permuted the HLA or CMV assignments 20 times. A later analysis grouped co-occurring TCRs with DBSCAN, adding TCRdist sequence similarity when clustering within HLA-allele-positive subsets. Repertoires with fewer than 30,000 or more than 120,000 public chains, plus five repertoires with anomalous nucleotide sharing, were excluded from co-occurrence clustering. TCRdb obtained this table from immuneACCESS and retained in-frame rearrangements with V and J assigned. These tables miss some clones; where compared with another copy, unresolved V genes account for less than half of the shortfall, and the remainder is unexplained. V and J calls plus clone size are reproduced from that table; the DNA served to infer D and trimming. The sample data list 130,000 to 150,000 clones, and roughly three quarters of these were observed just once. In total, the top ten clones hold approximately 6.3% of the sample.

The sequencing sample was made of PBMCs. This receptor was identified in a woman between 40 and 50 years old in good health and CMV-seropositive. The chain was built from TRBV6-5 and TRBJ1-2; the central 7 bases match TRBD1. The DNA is TGTGCCAGCAGTTACTCGATTGGGACAGATGGCTACACCTTC. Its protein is CASSYSIGTDGYTF.